This T cell receptor (beta chain) originates from a study of T-cell reconstitution after alpha-beta-depleted transplantation in children. During its preparation, the TCRbeta library received unique molecular identifiers. MiXCR was run by TCRdb on the PCR reads, yielding one entry per CDR3 protein. The profile shows about 540,000 distinct CDR3 sequences, approximately 20% of them singletons. The CDR3 contains 14 residues. V was clipped by 0 bases and J by 4 bases, with 6 bases between them. The germline V gene has CDR1 SEHNR and CDR2 FQNEAQ (reference sequence). The chain recombines TRBV7-9 with TRBJ1-4; D gene unclear. This sample comprised PBMCs from the stem cell graft donor, obtained from the stem cell graft. The receptor comes from a human donor who donated a stem cell graft to a child with acute lymphoblastic leukemia. The CDR3 sequence is CASSLAGNNEKLFF. CDR3 nucleotides: TGTGCCAGCAGCTTAGCAGGGAATAATGAAAAACTGTTTTTT. The full variable domain, its missing parts supplied by reference TRBV7-9 and TRBJ1-4, is DTGVSQNPRHKITKRGQNVTFRCDPISEHNRLYWYRQTLGQGPEFLTYFQNEAQLEKSRLLSDRFSAERPKGSFSTLEIQRTEQGDSAMYLCASSLAGNNEKLFFGSGTQLSVL.